This is a list of T cell receptor beta chains from one sample in a study of blood T cells in healthy people across ages. TCRdb reprocessed the 5' RACE reads via MiXCR and lists one record per CDR3 protein. The sample holds 950,000 to 1,200,000 distinct CDR3 sequences, roughly two fifths seen once. The sequenced material came from blood. All receptors derive from a young man in good health. Each CDR3 is given with its conserved first and last residue. Fields, in order: CDR3 length, V gene, CDR3 protein.

16	TRBV7-8	CASSFGAGQGYQPQHF
20	TRBV7-9	CASTPPSGYKGDSGANVLTF
16	TRBV5-1	CASSPEGLAGDNEQFF
16	TRBV20-1	CSATYRGGGYNQPQHF
15	TRBV4-2	CASSQGDRGREKLFF
16	TRBV25-1	CASSEFLAGGPNEQFF
16	TRBV20-1	CSARTGSIVGNQPQHF
16	TRBV4-2	CASSPKGGDGKNIQYF
15	TRBV5-1	CASSLRAEVNYGYTF
13	TRBV25-1	CATQVAGDNEQYF
15	TRBV7-9	CASDGAGHPNYGYTF
14	TRBV2	CASSEQGWNYGYTF
16	TRBV6-1	CASSPRTGGRPNEQFF
16	TRBV14	CASRLSGTSLPDTQYF
12	TRBV5-1	CASSPTMDTQYF
13	TRBV27	CASRSQGRNEQFF
14	TRBV7-3	CASSTTSSDSPLHF
15	TRBV12-3/TRBV12-4	CASSLMGGTYNEQFF
15	TRBV9	CASSVAGQGAEEQYF
17	TRBV6-6	CASSPPSLEGSNQPQHF
20	TRBV10-3	CAISESIRARGLGVNTEAFF
13	TRBV27	CASATGNSYEQYF
13	TRBV9	CASSVRGGEKLFF
13	TRBV12-5	CASGLEANSPLHF
14	TRBV2	CASSENWGSGEQYF